This TCR beta chain was captured in a study of T cell changes during pregnancy in multiple sclerosis (dated by TCRdb to between 2018 and 2021). The study in broad terms: The study looked at changes in the T cell repertoire across pregnancy in women with multiple sclerosis.

Receptor libraries were prepared by the immunoSEQ multiplex PCR assay. TCRdb holds this immuneACCESS table with in-frame rearrangements only. Some clones are missing; in checked studies, unresolved V genes explain under half, and the rest has no known cause. The sample records 50,000 to 65,000 clones, approximately 93% of which are singletons. 3.2% of the sample comes from the top ten. As for this clone: Its recognized antigen is unknown. No qualities accompany the bases; no much larger clone lies one base away.

CDR1 LNHDA and CDR2 SQIVND were looked up in the germline V gene (reference sequence). Counted from cysteine to phenylalanine, this CDR3 has 16 amino acids. CDR3 DNA only is kept here, 48 bases in frame from base 1. Trimming costs V 0 bases and J 0 bases, and their ends lie 10 bases apart. The clonotype originates from a female donor with multiple sclerosis, enrolled in a pregnancy study. The specimen was CD8+ T cells from peripheral blood mononuclear cells, collected in the second trimester of pregnancy. The chain couples TRBV19 to TRBJ2-3, and perhaps TRBD2 as D gene, on 6 matching bases. The base sequence is TGTGCCAGTAGTATAGATAGCGGCTCTAGCACAGATACGCAGTATTTT. The encoded protein is CASSIDSGSSTDTQYF.